These 30 T cell receptor beta chains came from one sample sequenced in a study of OX40 agonist ivuxolimab in advanced cancers. Using immunoSEQ multiplex PCR, the repertoire was profiled, and TCRdb retains in-frame clones only, with some absent. Here the sample spans fewer than 70,000 clones, 89% being singletons. Source: CD4+ or CD8+ T cells sorted from blood, taken in a trial of the OX40 agonist ivuxolimab. The receptors come from an adult with an advanced solid tumor such as melanoma, head and neck, liver or kidney cancer.

This chain joins TRBV5-4 and TRBJ2-1; TRBD2 agrees at 9 bases. J gave up 5 bases and V 4 bases, and 10 bases lay outside the gene matches. Looked up from germline, CDR1 is SGHNT and CDR2 is YYREEE (reference sequence). The CDR3 is 16 residues long. CDR3 in amino acids: CASSPQLAGRDNEQFF. The CDR3 DNA is TGTGCCAGCAGCCCCCAACTAGCGGGCCGAGACAATGAGCAGTTCTTC.

The chain couples TRBV10-3 to TRBJ1-2; 7 bases fit TRBD1. Trimming at V came to 6 bases and at J to 6 bases, leaving 7 bases not matched to a gene. Germline CDR1 ENHRY, CDR2 SYGVKD. This CDR3 is built from 13 residues. Here the CDR3 reads CAIRKTGRDGYTF. In DNA form, the CDR3 reads TGTGCCATCAGAAAGACAGGGAGGGATGGCTACACCTTC.

V is TRBV11-2 and J is TRBJ1-1; D is unclear. Trimming took 5 bases from V and 0 from J, leaving 4 bases between them. The CDR3 totals 12 residues. Per the germline V gene, CDR1 is SGHAT and CDR2 is FQNNGV. The CDR3 DNA follows: TGTGCCAGCAGCCCCATGAACACTGAAGCTTTCTTT. Its protein is CASSPMNTEAFF.

The genes are TRBV28 and TRBJ2-5, with 14 positions matching TRBD2. The CDR3 has 16 residues. Germline CDR1 and CDR2: MDHEN and SYDVKM. V lost 6 bases to trimming and J lost 5 bases; unmatched junction nucleotides: 8. The CDR3 nucleotides are TGTGCCAGCAGCCCCGGACTAGCGGGGGGCCGGGAGACCCAGTACTTC. It encodes CASSPGLAGGRETQYF.

The sample holds one count of this clone. The chain carries TRBV11-2 and TRBJ2-2; D is uncertain. V lost 5 bases, J lost 8 bases, and 12 bases lay in between. Germline V gives CDR1 SGHAT, CDR2 FQNNGV. CDR3 length equals 13 residues. CDR3: CASSADRAGELFF. CDR3 nucleotides: TGTGCCAGCAGCGCCGATCGTGCGGGGGAGCTGTTTTTT.

CDR3 sequence reads: CASSQAELAGGLKFTGELFF. The CDR3 DNA reads as TGCGCCAGCAGCCAAGCCGAATTAGCGGGGGGCCTTAAATTTACCGGGGAGCTGTTTTTT. This chain uses TRBV4-1 with TRBJ2-2; 10 bases map to TRBD2. The CDR3 contains 20 residues. Germline V CDR1 and CDR2: MGHRA, YSYEKL. V lost 1 base and J lost 5; bases outside the gene matches: 16.

This rearrangement joins TRBV7-9 to TRBJ2-1; tentatively, D is TRBD1 (6 bases). Trimming cost V 5 bases and J 8 bases, with 10 bases left between them. The CDR3 covers 12 residues. Germline V gives CDR1 SEHNR, CDR2 FQNEAQ (reference sequence). This CDR3 is CASSHTGHEQFF. Written as DNA, the CDR3 is TGTGCCAGCAGCCACACAGGGCATGAGCAGTTCTTC.

CDR3 nucleotide sequence: TGTGCCAGCTCACCATACAGGGGCGCCGTGGAGACCCAGTACTTC. Translating it yields CASSPYRGAVETQYF. The rearrangement uses TRBV18 and TRBJ2-5; 7 bases are shared with TRBD1. The CDR3 contains 15 residues. CDR1 and CDR2 (germline): KGHSH, LQKENI. With V trimmed by 2 bases and J by 5 bases, 8 bases remained unmatched.

This chain links TRBV11-2 with TRBJ2-2; no clear D gene. Trimming left V 5 bases short and J 1 base short, with 14 bases between. This CDR3 comprises 16 residues. The V gene's germline CDR1 is SGHAT and CDR2 FQNNGV. The CDR3: CASSLETQVNTGELFF. The CDR3 DNA reads TGTGCCAGCAGCCTTGAGACGCAGGTGAACACCGGGGAGCTGTTTTTT.

The rearrangement uses TRBV5-6 and TRBJ1-6; D is undetermined. This CDR3 has 14 residues. Trimming took 1 base from V and 6 from J, leaving 8 bases between them. Germline loops: CDR1 SGHDT, CDR2 YYEEEE. CDR3 sequence (DNA): TGTGCCAGCAGCTTGTTGCCTACTAATTCACCCCTCCACTTT. This sequence encodes CASSLLPTNSPLHF.

The rearrangement links TRBV2 to TRBJ2-5; TRBD1 matches 10 bases. Germline CDR1 reads SNHLY; CDR2 reads FYNNEI. CDR3 length: 15 residues. V trimming: 4 bases; J trimming: 1 base; junction bases outside the gene matches: 3. DNA for the CDR3: TGTGCCAGCAGTGGGACAGGGGGAACCCAAGAGACCCAGTACTTC. This translates into CASSGTGGTQETQYF.

The chain is built from TRBV1 and TRBJ2-7; TRBD2 was called by the table and not checked on the DNA. TRBV1 is flagged as a pseudogene. CDR3 length: 13 amino acids. CDR3 sequence reads: CTSVAGASYEQYF. The CDR3 nucleotides read TGCACCAGCGTGGCGGGGGCTTCCTACGAGCAGTACTTC.

This clone was seen a single time. The gene calls are TRBV7-9 and TRBJ1-1; 10 bases align to TRBD1. Germline-derived CDR1 and CDR2 are SEHNR and FQNEAQ (reference sequence). This CDR3 contains 16 residues. J gave up 3 bases and V 3 bases, and 7 bases lay outside the gene matches. In nucleotides, the CDR3 is TGTGCCAGCAGCTTCGGACAGGGGGTGATAGACACTGAAGCTTTCTTT. Translating gives CASSFGQGVIDTEAFF.

The J gene is TRBJ2-7, the V gene TRBV6-6, with D perhaps TRBD1 (6 bases). V was pared by 10 bases and J by 0 bases, with 13 bases between. CDR1 is MNHNY, CDR2 SVGAGI, per germline (reference sequence). This CDR3 is built from 13 residues. The CDR3 loop reads CATVGQNSYEQYF. In nucleotides, the CDR3 is TGTGCCACCGTTGGACAGAACTCCTACGAGCAGTACTTC.

The gene calls are TRBV9 and TRBJ2-5, with 10 bases that match TRBD2. The CDR3 has 16 residues. Germline-derived CDR1 and CDR2 are SGDLS and YYNGEE. The V segment lost 0 bases and the J segment 5 bases; nucleotides outside the gene matches: 7. The CDR3 reads CASSVAPSGGWETQYF. Here the CDR3 DNA reads TGTGCCAGCAGCGTAGCTCCTAGCGGGGGTTGGGAGACCCAGTACTTC.

The rearrangement joins TRBV6-5 to TRBJ2-7; D ambiguous. The V and J ends lost 6 bases and 5 bases respectively, with 20 bases between them. The CDR3 has 15 residues. Germline V CDR1 and CDR2: MNHEY, SVGAGI. The CDR3, as DNA: TGTGCCAGCAGCCCCAGCAAAAACGTATACCACGAGCAGTACTTC. Translation: CASSPSKNVYHEQYF.

The chain couples TRBV30 to TRBJ2-3; the D is unclear. The CDR3 loop spans 13 amino acids. Germline V gene lookup returns CDR1 GTSNPN and CDR2 SVGIG (reference sequence). V was clipped by 1 base and J by 6 bases, with 11 bases between them. The DNA for the CDR3 is TGTGCCTGGAGTGGCCCCGCGGTGGATACGCAGTATTTT. Translation gives CAWSGPAVDTQYF.

The chain combines TRBV6-1 with TRBJ1-1, with 7 bases matching TRBD1. The CDR3 runs 13 residues. The V and J ends lost 8 bases and 7 bases, in that order; junction bases with no gene match: 10. Looked up from germline, CDR1 is MNHNS and CDR2 is SASEGT. CDR3 residues: CASSPDRAREAFF. The CDR3 bases are TGTGCCAGCTCACCCGACAGGGCCCGTGAAGCTTTCTTT.

The chain links TRBV29-1 to TRBJ2-5; 10 bases agree with TRBD1. TRBJ2-7 matches the DNA end more closely, so the J call is doubtful. The germline V gene encodes CDR1 SQVTM and CDR2 ANQGSEA. This CDR3 region has 13 residues. The CDR3 reads CSVRDRGSYEQYF. The CDR3 DNA follows: TGCAGCGTCCGGGACAGGGGCTCCTACGAGCAGTACTTC.

Here the CDR3 DNA reads TGCGCCAGCAGCGCAGGACAGGGCGAGGGCGAGCAGTACTTC. It specifies CASSAGQGEGEQYF. V is TRBV5-1 and J is TRBJ2-7; 8 nucleotides line up with TRBD1. CDR3 size: 14 residues. Germline V gives CDR1 SGHRS, CDR2 YFSETQ. Losses at the gene ends were 4 bases for V and 6 bases for J; bases not matched to a gene: 9.

The chain links TRBV2 to TRBJ1-1; maybe TRBD1 (6 bases). The CDR3 runs to 18 residues. Germline V gene data show CDR1 as SNHLY and CDR2 as FYNNEI. With 1 base removed from V and 1 base from J, the gap between germline ends came to 19 bases. The CDR3 DNA reads TGTGCCAGCAGTGAAGATGGGGACCTTGACAGGAGGAACACTGAAGCTTTCTTT. Protein product: CASSEDGDLDRRNTEAFF.

A few counts support this clone. CDR3 sequence reads: CASKGDREQPQHF. The CDR3 nucleotides read TGTGCCAGCAAGGGGGACAGGGAGCAGCCCCAGCATTTT. The chain couples TRBV2 to TRBJ1-5, with 9 bases fitting TRBD1. The ends lost 7 bases at V and 7 bases at J; junction bases unmatched: 5. Germline lookup yields CDR1 SNHLY and CDR2 FYNNEI. The CDR3 has 13 amino acids.

The chain carries TRBV5-1 and TRBJ1-3, with no clear D. Trimming shortened V by 2 bases and J by 0 bases, and 15 bases separated the two germline ends. Germline V gives CDR1 SGHRS, CDR2 YFSETQ. The CDR3 has 17 amino acids. This chain's CDR3 is CASSLLEGASSGNTIYF. CDR3 DNA sequence: TGCGCCAGCAGCTTACTGGAGGGAGCGAGCTCTGGAAACACCATATATTTT.

This chain joins TRBV6-5 and TRBJ1-2; no reliable D call. Germline V gives CDR1 MNHEY, CDR2 SVGAGI. The germline V and J ends were trimmed by 5 bases and 2 bases, with 12 bases remaining between them. This CDR3 comprises 14 residues. The CDR3 nucleotides read TGTGCCAGCAGTCCTACCGTCGCGAACTATGGCTACACCTTC. Its protein product is CASSPTVANYGYTF.

The chain joins TRBV7-9 to TRBJ2-1, with TRBD2 matching 13 bases. The CDR3 contains 17 residues. J lost 8 bases, V lost 5 bases, and 12 bases had no gene match. From germline, CDR1 is SEHNR and CDR2 FQNEAQ (reference sequence). The CDR3 coding sequence is TGTGCCAGCAGCCCGATGAGGACTAGCGGGGGTGGGGATGAGCAGTTCTTC. Translation gives CASSPMRTSGGGDEQFF.

The chain links TRBV6-4 to TRBJ1-6; 7 bases are a match to TRBD1. Germline V gene lookup returns CDR1 MRHNA and CDR2 SNTAGT. The CDR3 runs 17 residues. V dropped 2 bases and J dropped 0; count of bases not matched to a gene: 4. Written as DNA, the CDR3 is TGTGCCAGCAGTGACGAGACAGGGAGCTCCTATAATTCACCCCTCCACTTT. It codes for CASSDETGSSYNSPLHF.

This chain joins TRBV7-8 and TRBJ1-4; D is undetermined. This CDR3 comprises 15 residues. The V end lost 4 bases, the J end lost 8 bases, and 17 bases lay between the germline ends. Per germline, CDR1 SGHVS and CDR2 FQNEAQ. The CDR3 DNA is TGTGCCAGCAGCTCACAGACGGGATTGAAGGAAAAACTGTTTTTT. Its translation: CASSSQTGLKEKLFF. Combining the CDR3 with reference TRBV7-8 and TRBJ1-4 gives the whole variable domain GAGVSQSPRYKVAKRGQDVALRCDPISGHVSLFWYQQALGQGPEFLTYFQNEAQLDKSGLPSDRFFAERPEGSVSTLKIQRTQQEDSAVYLCASSSQTGLKEKLFFGSGTQLSVL.

The chain combines TRBV4-2 with TRBJ1-1; weak D call: TRBD1 (5 bases). V lost 1 base and J lost 0, with 9 bases in between. CDR3 length equals 15 residues. Germline-derived CDR1 and CDR2 are LGHNA and YNFKEQ. The CDR3 loop is CASSQGGQVNTEAFF. DNA for the CDR3: TGTGCCAGCAGCCAAGGGGGCCAGGTGAACACTGAAGCTTTCTTT.

The chain uses TRBV5-1 and TRBJ1-4; 8 bases map to TRBD1. V dropped 0 bases and J dropped 8; count of bases not matched to a gene: 9. Germline CDR1 reads SGHRS; CDR2 reads YFSETQ. This CDR3 has 16 residues. For the CDR3, the DNA is TGCGCCAGCAGCTTGGGTCCCAGGGGGCGCACAGAAAAACTGTTTTTT. Translated: CASSLGPRGRTEKLFF.

The chain employs TRBV6-5 and TRBJ2-1; D may be TRBD2 (7 bases). V dropped 6 bases and J dropped 0 bases, with 12 bases sitting between them. This CDR3 has 15 residues. The germline V gene encodes CDR1 MNHEY and CDR2 SVGAGI. CDR3 amino acids: CASRIGGASYNEQFF. The DNA for the CDR3 is TGTGCCAGCAGGATTGGGGGGGCCTCCTACAATGAGCAGTTCTTC.